A selection of T cell receptor beta chains follows, all from one sample in a study of post-analysis software for immune sequencing data. Via MiXCR, TCRdb re-called the PCR reads, giving one row per CDR3 protein. The table lists hundreds of thousands of distinct CDR3 sequences, roughly 27% of them singletons. Specimen: blood. The source is a girl aged 5 to 17 with multiple sclerosis. Each CDR3 is given without its conserved first and last residue. Only part of the rows carry a size: once, few, many, or a class if the clone is expanded.

CDR3 protein: SPGTDPSYEQY
clone size: .
V gene: TRBV20-1
J gene: TRBJ2-7

CDR3 protein: SVEPPAMVAEQY
clone size: .
V gene: TRBV29-1
J gene: TRBJ2-5

CDR3 protein: AGSLGDTQY
clone size: .
V gene: TRBV5-6
J gene: TRBJ2-3

CDR3 protein: SVEDFMKVVGGYT
clone size: .
V gene: TRBV29-1
J gene: TRBJ1-2

CDR3 protein: ASSPSRAQARNNYEQY
clone size: .
V gene: TRBV4-3
J gene: TRBJ2-7

CDR3 protein: ASIVQASNTGELF
clone size: .
V gene: TRBV12-3/TRBV12-4
J gene: TRBJ2-2

CDR3 protein: ASSLAGTQRGYT
clone size: .
V gene: TRBV27
J gene: TRBJ1-2

CDR3 protein: ASSFSTGDYGYT
clone size: few
V gene: TRBV7-2
J gene: TRBJ1-2

CDR3 protein: ASSAAGEAVTDTQY
clone size: .
V gene: TRBV11-2
J gene: TRBJ2-3

CDR3 protein: ASSLAAGGITEAF
clone size: .
V gene: TRBV7-2
J gene: TRBJ1-1

CDR3 protein: AIRDRDVLT
clone size: few
V gene: TRBV10-3
J gene: TRBJ2-6

CDR3 protein: ASSDRGMNTGELF
clone size: .
V gene: TRBV6-6
J gene: TRBJ2-2

CDR3 protein: ASSQETGHRGTYEQY
clone size: few
V gene: TRBV4-3
J gene: TRBJ2-7

CDR3 protein: ASRRGKTEAF
clone size: .
V gene: TRBV6-1
J gene: TRBJ1-1

CDR3 protein: ASSVGTGGEKLF
clone size: .
V gene: TRBV5-1
J gene: TRBJ1-4

CDR3 protein: ASSPWTSGGATDTQY
clone size: .
V gene: TRBV4-2
J gene: TRBJ2-3

CDR3 protein: SAARQGEAF
clone size: .
V gene: TRBV20-1
J gene: TRBJ1-1

CDR3 protein: ASSPGVAGLETQY
clone size: .
V gene: TRBV28
J gene: TRBJ2-5

CDR3 protein: ASSPGRLYGYT
clone size: .
V gene: TRBV7-2
J gene: TRBJ1-2

CDR3 protein: ASSERTSGNNEQF
clone size: .
V gene: TRBV7-6
J gene: TRBJ2-1

CDR3 protein: SADLGYT
clone size: few
V gene: TRBV29-1
J gene: TRBJ1-2

CDR3 protein: ASSFSAAGYYNEQF
clone size: few
V gene: TRBV5-1
J gene: TRBJ2-1

CDR3 protein: SASDLTSGGRETQY
clone size: .
V gene: TRBV20-1
J gene: TRBJ2-5

CDR3 protein: ASSPYRGQGARQPQH
clone size: .
V gene: TRBV12-3/TRBV12-4
J gene: TRBJ1-5

CDR3 protein: ASRKESSGETQY
clone size: .
V gene: TRBV12-3/TRBV12-4
J gene: TRBJ2-5

CDR3 protein: ASEGFALRGFGTQY
clone size: .
V gene: TRBV7-2
J gene: .

CDR3 protein: ASTTLPSTGNEKRF
clone size: .
V gene: TRBV6-5
J gene: TRBJ1-4

CDR3 protein: SVDAGGETQY
clone size: many
V gene: TRBV29-1
J gene: TRBJ2-5

CDR3 protein: ASSLWSGGEETQY
clone size: .
V gene: TRBV5-1
J gene: TRBJ2-5

CDR3 protein: ASSQAWGLNTEAF
clone size: .
V gene: TRBV3-1
J gene: TRBJ1-1

CDR3 protein: ASSLAVAGGEETQY
clone size: .
V gene: TRBV5-1
J gene: TRBJ2-5

CDR3 protein: SARGRAMASGGRQF
clone size: few
V gene: TRBV20-1
J gene: TRBJ2-1

CDR3 protein: ASRELVGETQY
clone size: .
V gene: TRBV7-9
J gene: TRBJ2-5

CDR3 protein: ASRTLDRTTGELF
clone size: few
V gene: TRBV6-5
J gene: TRBJ2-2

CDR3 protein: SVEDTATRSEQF
clone size: .
V gene: TRBV20-1
J gene: TRBJ2-1

CDR3 protein: ASRRGTGTTQPQH
clone size: few
V gene: TRBV5-1
J gene: TRBJ1-5

CDR3 protein: ASSTQGVAAEKLF
clone size: .
V gene: TRBV3-1
J gene: TRBJ1-4

CDR3 protein: AVLGPTPLH
clone size: .
V gene: TRBV5-1
J gene: TRBJ1-6

CDR3 protein: SASENRGNQPQH
clone size: .
V gene: TRBV20-1
J gene: TRBJ1-5

CDR3 protein: AGGSPGGDSRRSYGYT
clone size: .
V gene: TRBV2
J gene: TRBJ1-2

CDR3 protein: ASSPRTGGDSPLH
clone size: .
V gene: TRBV28
J gene: TRBJ1-6

CDR3 protein: ASTAYLGTRGETQY
clone size: few
V gene: TRBV5-1
J gene: TRBJ2-5

CDR3 protein: ASSYGSLNTEAF
clone size: .
V gene: TRBV6-6
J gene: TRBJ1-1

CDR3 protein: SVEEGGLASEQY
clone size: .
V gene: TRBV29-1
J gene: .

CDR3 protein: ASSEYTQRNTEAF
clone size: .
V gene: TRBV6-1
J gene: TRBJ1-1

CDR3 protein: ASSYIGAGYNEQF
clone size: few
V gene: TRBV6-2/TRBV6-3
J gene: TRBJ2-1

CDR3 protein: ASSLVARATIYEQF
clone size: few
V gene: TRBV7-2
J gene: TRBJ2-1

CDR3 protein: AGKEGPKNIQY
clone size: .
V gene: TRBV6-5
J gene: TRBJ2-4

CDR3 protein: SVDGQGAGNEQF
clone size: few
V gene: TRBV29-1
J gene: TRBJ2-1

CDR3 protein: ASTLPGQGASGANVLT
clone size: .
V gene: TRBV6-2/TRBV6-3
J gene: TRBJ2-6